This TCR beta chain was found in a study of cytomegalovirus exposure and HLA in healthy donors. Study conclusions and caveats: The study listed some 160 cytomegalovirus-associated TCR beta chains. According to a subsequent analysis, TCR clusters identified in the first cohort showed a tendency to co-occur across the approximately 120 validation repertoires. Testing in vitro showed a few CMV-associated chains specific for CMV antigens. Most TCR sequences were uncommon, yet certain public TCRs appeared in many donors.

Germline CDR1 MNHNS, CDR2 SASEGT. The CDR3 spans 16 residues. Deletions cut 1 base from V and 2 bases from J, with 11 bases between. Of note for this clone: As yet, its antigen is unknown.

The repertoire was sequenced with immunoSEQ multiplex PCR; TCRdb's copy has only in-frame clones and lacks some. The table shows about 56,000 clones, with about 92% occurring only once. Sequenced material: PBMCs. This TCR was sampled from a man between 18 and 29 years old in good health and CMV-seronegative. The V gene is TRBV6-1, the J gene TRBJ1-4; D is perhaps TRBD1 (5 bases). DNA for the CDR3: TGTGCCAGCAGTGAAGTAGGGGAGGCGACTAATGAAAAACTGTTTTTT. Encoded protein: CASSEVGEATNEKLFF.